This T cell receptor (beta chain) derives from a study of T-cell reconstitution after alpha-beta-depleted transplantation in children. Whole-study results and caveats: At day 60, the high TCRbeta diversity found in some patients originated from recipient T cells and thymic progenitors that had survived. Reportedly, alpha-beta T cells present about two months post-transplant originated from several hundred expanded clones of graft origin. T-cell counts and diversity at one year following transplant were attributed mainly to newly produced T cells.

Unique molecular identifiers were used to barcode this TCRbeta library. Via MiXCR, TCRdb re-called the PCR reads, giving one row per CDR3 protein. The sample holds hundreds of thousands of distinct CDR3 sequences, about 12% seen once. Germline loops: CDR1 SGHRS, CDR2 YFSETQ. V was clipped by 10 bases and J by 7 bases; unmatched bases: 11. The length of the CDR3 is 13 residues. Turning to this clonotype: Its antigen is undetermined.

This receptor was obtained from a girl aged 2-10 years with congenital amegakaryocytic thrombocytopenia, due to receive a stem cell transplant. Sequencing used PBMCs, obtained before TCRalphabeta/CD19-depleted stem cell transplant. This sequence joins TRBV5-1 and TRBJ2-1; 7 bases are a match to TRBD2. CDR3 in DNA: TGCGCCGGGGCGCTAGCGGAGGGGAATGAGCAGTTCTTC. Its translation is CAGALAEGNEQFF.